This T cell receptor beta chain was documented in a study of blood T cell repertoires in COVID-19. Sequencing used immunoSEQ multiplex PCR; TCRdb keeps in-frame clones, though not all of them. Of under 250,000 clones listed, roughly 85% were seen once; the top ten hold about 2.5%. This CDR3 has 15 amino acids. The germline V gene has CDR1 SNHLY and CDR2 FYNNEI. V was pared by 6 bases and J by 10 bases, with 12 bases of the junction left unmatched. This chain uses TRBV2 with TRBJ2-1; 10 bases line up with TRBD2. This TCR derives from a woman between 65 and 79 years old with COVID-19, enrolled during active disease. Sequenced: peripheral blood. CDR3 coding DNA: TGTGCCAGCAGCCCGGGACTAGCGATCATGAAGGAGCAGTTCTTC. This sequence encodes CASSPGLAIMKEQFF.